The present T cell receptor (beta chain) was sequenced within a study of regulatory T cells in long-lasting Graves disease (dated by TCRdb to the early 2020s). Study-wide context: In the newly diagnosed Graves' disease group, patients had been taking antithyroid drugs for less than 3 months. The study was registered as a clinical trial and conducted in China. A total of approximately 35 samples underwent TCR sequencing: around 13 from persistent and approximately 20 from newly diagnosed Graves' disease patients. Persistent Graves' disease patients were compared with newly diagnosed Graves' disease patients by peripheral blood TCR sequencing and RNA sequencing. The full study reports these points: Lower TCR Shannon entropy and fewer highly expanded clones were observed in persistent Graves' disease patients than in newly diagnosed patients, which suggested clonal expansion. Sequencing and analysis were limited to the TCR beta chain. The authors acknowledged the small sample size as a limitation that may reduce accuracy. Because the primary lesion, thyroid tissue, could not be accessed, the study looked at peripheral blood alone. Persistent disease showed preferential use of TRBV28, TRBJ1-2 and TRBJ2-5, whereas newly diagnosed disease favored TRBV20-1 and TRBJ2-1. Persistent patients shared more public clonotypes among themselves (fewer than 3,000) than newly diagnosed patients did (roughly 920).

Sequences SGDLS (CDR1) and YYNGEE (CDR2) are obtained from the germline V gene. The junction carries 9 bases between V and J, which are trimmed by 0 bases and 0 bases respectively. The CDR3 contains 15 residues, cysteine and phenylalanine counted. Just CDR3 DNA is preserved here, 45 bases in frame from base 1. Preparation of the library involved multiplex PCR. The run used an Illumina HiSeq 4000. CDR3 regions were amplified by Arm-PCR with iRepertoire HTBI primers to construct TCR beta libraries. Before sequencing, the PCR products went through gel purification. As for how the authors treated the data: Across samples, around 58 TRBV and around 15 TRBJ segments were identified and used for gene usage analysis of CDR3 amino acid clonotypes. COPE and FqMerger were used to merge filtered high-quality paired reads into contigs. BLAST was used to align contigs to IMGT TRBV, TRBD and TRBJ reference genes, and CDR3 was defined according to IMGT. Highly expanded clones were defined as clonotypes with a frequency above 0.1%. Repertoire diversity was measured by Shannon entropy, and V-J evenness by the Gini coefficient. Clonotypes shared by more than one individual were considered public. TCRdb cleaned the public reads at Q25 with fastp, built clones with MiXCR and kept in-frame beta chains. Under each unique CDR3 protein, matching rows form one entry showing the most common genes and DNA. The V and J calls were determined by TCRdb, not by the authors. Within this sample are 400,000 to 650,000 distinct CDR3 sequences, with about 16% of them counted one time only. The ten largest clones represent 20% to 25% of the sample.

Interpreted using the paper, the time point label stands for: newly diagnosed GD, antithyroid drugs for less than 3 months. RNA was extracted from PBMCs in TRIzol for both TCR sequencing and RNA sequencing. Graves' disease was diagnosed according to American Thyroid Association guidelines. Patients were recruited from an endocrinology department in Xi'an, China. From each patient, nine milliliters of peripheral blood was collected into an EDTA anticoagulant tube. PBMCs were isolated by Ficoll Paque Plus density gradient separation without further T cell sorting. An Agilent 2100 Bioanalyzer and agarose gel were used to assess RNA quality, and a NanoDrop 2000 was used to measure RNA concentration. This clonotype showed up just a few times. There is no known antigen for this receptor. The record has no base qualities; no much larger clone is one base away. This sample was also put to use in a study of T cells in Graves' hyperthyroidism and ophthalmopathy. From the second report: A patient counted as having stable Graves' hyperthyroidism if no progression to ophthalmopathy occurred over 18 months of follow-up. Hyperthyroidism patients were newly diagnosed, with disease duration under 2 months, and aged 18 to 65 years. Any patient with an uncontrolled infection, another autoimmune disease, pregnancy or lactation was excluded. Clinical symptoms, serum thyroxine and TRAb, thyroid ultrasound, and orbital computed tomography formed the basis for the diagnoses. The TCR CDR3 was subjected to a first round of RT-PCR using the HTBI primer set and the Qiagen OneStep RT-PCR kit. Most expanded thyroid clonotypes (frequency above 0.001) were also detected in blood, suggesting blood repertoires may reflect thyroid immune responses. A model built on a 13 V-J signature distinguished ophthalmopathy from stable hyperthyroidism, reaching roughly 88% sensitivity and around 82% specificity in cross-validation and 80%/75% in testing. In validation, progression to ophthalmopathy was predicted by the model with 70% to 71% sensitivity and approximately 78% specificity, a median of 6.5 months before onset. To identify TCR V-J signatures that set the groups apart, the researchers used a discovery cohort of about a hundred patients, made up of 40 to 45 with Graves' ophthalmopathy and about 60 with stable Graves' hyperthyroidism. Whether ophthalmopathy could be predicted prospectively was tested in an independent validation cohort made up of 18 to 20 hyperthyroidism patients plus 17 patients who later progressed to ophthalmopathy. The approximately 100 discovery patients were randomly divided into training and test sets at a 7:3 ratio. In addition, the study compared T-cell repertoires in thyroid tissue and in blood from 6 or 7 Graves' hyperthyroidism patients. After sampling, hyperthyroidism patients received methimazole starting at 30 mg daily, and ophthalmopathy patients received high-dose intravenous methylprednisolone. Libraries were constructed in a second round of multiplex PCR, after which size selection and purification were performed. The libraries were sequenced on an Illumina HiSeq2000 using paired-end 100 bp reads. SOAPnuke was used to process the raw data, with reads discarded if the reads contained adapters or uncalled bases, had a mean Phred below 15, or lacked an exact constant-primer or identifier match. COPE v1.2.5 was used to merge the high-quality paired reads, and each unique nucleotide sequence was defined as a clonotype. MiTCR v1.1 was used to align the clonotypes against IMGT TRBV, TRBD and TRBJ reference segments. The analysis was restricted to V-J combinations with a frequency above 0.0001, which together covered 99% to 99.2% of the repertoires. The TCS score was defined as the ratio of F50 (clonal expansion) to E x V (chaos), calculated using BLOSUM62-based TCRdist between CDR3 peptides within each V-J. Welch's t-statistics and random forest reduced 514 V-J features to 13, which were used in a naive Bayes classifier (R e1071). Sample size was not statistically predetermined, and blinding of investigators to group allocation was not performed. TCR Vbeta CDR3 sequencing of 130 to 150 peripheral blood samples (over 40 ophthalmopathy, about 75 hyperthyroidism and roughly 17 progressor patients) is reported in the paper.

The sequence links TRBV9 to TRBJ1-2, with the D gene not clear enough to name. The input for sequencing was peripheral blood mononuclear cells (PBMCs), taken at new diagnosis, from a patient treated with antithyroid drugs. The TCR sequence derives from a woman aged 35-65 years with Graves disease. Donor details come from another sample of the same person, matched by shared clones. The DNA is as follows: TGTGCCAGCAGCGTAGTTAGCGGTGCTAACTATGGCTACACCTTC. It encodes CASSVVSGANYGYTF.